The 27 T cell receptor beta chains below come from one sample, sequenced in a study of CD8 T cells in ankylosing spondylitis. In TCRdb, the 5' RACE reads were re-called with MiXCR into one record per CDR3 protein. The table includes 380,000 or so distinct CDR3 sequences, 20% to 25% detected once. The sequenced sample was blood, either unsorted or a sorted T cell fraction (not recorded which). The receptor source for this set is a male donor with ankylosing spondylitis or in good health (not recorded which).

The chain uses TRBV20-1 and TRBJ2-5, with D tentatively TRBD2 (6 bases). Germline CDR1 and CDR2: DFQATT and SNEGSKA (reference sequence). CDR3 size: 18 residues. The DNA for the CDR3 is TGCAGCCTGCTCCCCCTAGCGAGGGTTCGTCGGTACCAAGAGACCCAGTACTTC. It codes for CSLLPLARVRRYQETQYF.

There are many counts of this clonotype. V is TRBV12-3 or TRBV12-4 and J is TRBJ2-7; no clear D. V was cut by 3 bases and J by 2 bases, with 5 bases left in between. The CDR3 has 12 amino acids. This CDR3 is CASSFLPYEQYF. CDR3 bases: TGTGCCAGCAGTTTCCTTCCCTACGAGCAGTACTTC.

The gene calls are TRBV4-1 and TRBJ2-1, with D tentatively TRBD2 (6 bases). The ends were cut back, 3 bases at V and 7 bases at J, with 13 bases in the middle. This CDR3 is built from 14 residues. Germline V gene sequence: CDR1 MGHRA, CDR2 YSYEKL. Written as DNA, the CDR3 is TGCGCCAGCAGCCAGCGCGGGGTAAGGAATGAGCAGTTCTTC. Translating it yields CASSQRGVRNEQFF.

This clonotype appeared many times. The chain couples TRBV25-1 to TRBJ2-7; D might be TRBD2 (6 bases). Trimming stripped 2 bases from V and 4 bases from J, with 9 bases between. This CDR3 comprises 13 residues. Per germline, CDR1 MGHDK and CDR2 SYGVNS. The CDR3: CASSELGGYEQYF. The CDR3, as DNA: TGTGCCAGCAGTGAACTGGGGGGTTACGAGCAGTACTTC.

This rearrangement joins TRBV11-2 to TRBJ2-3; D not resolved. This CDR3 contains 15 residues. The germline V and J ends were trimmed by 5 bases and 0 bases, with 12 bases remaining between them. Looked up from germline, CDR1 is SGHAT and CDR2 is FQNNGV. DNA of the CDR3: TGTGCCAGCAGCATGGGCCCGGGCAGCACAGATACGCAGTATTTT. It codes for CASSMGPGSTDTQYF.

This clonotype was recorded many times. This sequence joins TRBV29-1 and TRBJ1-4; D may be TRBD1 (5 bases). V lost 1 base, J lost 3 bases, and 6 bases lay in between. Germline V gene data show CDR1 as SQVTM and CDR2 as ANQGSEA. The CDR3 is made up of 13 amino acids. The DNA of the CDR3 is TGCAGCGTTGAAGCAGGGTCTAATGAAAAACTGTTTTTT. Its protein is CSVEAGSNEKLFF.

In this sample, this clonotype turned up a few times. The V gene is TRBV27, the J gene TRBJ2-1, with D hard to call. This CDR3 is built from 13 residues. V lost 7 bases to trimming and J lost 1 base, with 8 bases between them. The germline gives CDR1 MNHEY, CDR2 SMNVEV (reference sequence). CDR3: CASTPGSYNEQFF. The CDR3 DNA reads as TGTGCCAGCACCCCAGGATCCTACAATGAGCAGTTCTTC.

V is TRBV27 and J is TRBJ2-7; the match to TRBD2 covers 11 bases. The CDR3 is made up of 16 amino acids. Germline-derived CDR1 and CDR2 are MNHEY and SMNVEV (reference sequence). The ends lost 8 bases at V and 1 base at J; junction bases unmatched: 10. The CDR3 DNA follows: TGTGCCAGCGCCGGTCTAGCGGGGGGAACATCCTACGAGCAGTACTTC. Translating gives CASAGLAGGTSYEQYF.

This clonotype was seen a handful of times. This chain links TRBV6-5 with TRBJ2-2; D gene uncertain. V gave up 4 bases and J gave up 0 bases, with 9 bases separating them. The V gene's germline CDR1 is MNHEY and CDR2 SVGAGI. The CDR3 runs to 15 residues. CDR3 nucleotides: TGTGCCAGCAGTTTAGACACCCCGAACACCGGGGAGCTGTTTTTT. Its protein is CASSLDTPNTGELFF.

The chain couples TRBV7-9 to TRBJ2-3, with 9 bases that match TRBD2. This CDR3 has 16 residues. Looked up from germline, CDR1 is SEHNR and CDR2 is FQNEAQ (reference sequence). V shed 5 bases and J 3 bases; nucleotides not matched to a gene: 9. This CDR3 is CASSHGGGARTDTQYF. CDR3 in DNA: TGTGCCAGCAGCCACGGCGGGGGGGCGAGGACAGATACGCAGTATTTT.

The genes are TRBV6-4 and TRBJ2-1, with 11 positions matching TRBD1. There are 16 residues in the CDR3. Per germline, CDR1 MRHNA and CDR2 SNTAGT. V trimming: 5 bases; J trimming: 4 bases; junction bases outside the gene matches: 7. CDR3 DNA: TGTGCCAGCAGTTCAGGACAGGGGGCCCGATACAATGAGCAGTTCTTC. Its protein is CASSSGQGARYNEQFF.

The V and J genes are TRBV10-1 and TRBJ2-1, with D perhaps matching TRBD2 (5 bases). The ends were cut back, 1 base at V and 10 bases at J, with 8 bases in the middle. In germline, CDR1 is WNHNN, CDR2 SYGVQD (reference sequence). The CDR3 has 12 amino acids. The CDR3 nucleotides read TGCGCCAGCAGTGAGTTCTCGGGGGAGCAGTTCTTC. This sequence encodes CASSEFSGEQFF.

This clonotype was counted between two and nine times. The V and J genes are TRBV5-5 and TRBJ2-7, with TRBD2 matching 10 bases. The germline V gene encodes CDR1 SGHKS and CDR2 YYEKEE (reference sequence). There are 16 residues in the CDR3. With V trimmed by 2 bases and J by 3 bases, 8 bases remained unmatched. CDR3 DNA sequence: TGTGCCAGCAGCTTCCCCCGACTAGCGGGCGGCTACGAGCAGTACTTC. Its protein is CASSFPRLAGGYEQYF.

The V gene is TRBV10-3, the J gene TRBJ1-2, with D perhaps matching TRBD1 (5 bases). Germline CDR1 and CDR2: ENHRY and SYGVKD. Between the trimmed V and J ends, which lost 3 bases and 3 bases, there was a span of 8 bases. CDR3 length: 13 residues. This CDR3 is CAISDVGDYGYTF. CDR3 sequence (DNA): TGTGCCATCAGTGATGTGGGGGACTATGGCTACACCTTC.

This chain links TRBV20-1 with TRBJ2-7; tentative D call: TRBD1 (6 bases). Trimming cost V 0 bases and J 3 bases, with 12 bases left between them. CDR3 length: 14 amino acids. Per the germline V gene, CDR1 is DFQATT and CDR2 is SNEGSKA (reference sequence). CDR3 sequence (DNA): TGCAGTGCTAGAGATCGTCAGGGGTACTACGAGCAGTACTTC. This codes for CSARDRQGYYEQYF.

The chain employs TRBV12-3 or TRBV12-4 and TRBJ2-1, with D perhaps matching TRBD1 or TRBD2 (5 bases each). CDR3 length equals 14 residues. Trimming stripped 3 bases from V and 3 bases from J, with 9 bases between. CDR3 bases: TGTGCCAGCAGTTTGGGACGGATCTACAATGAGCAGTTCTTC. It specifies CASSLGRIYNEQFF.

The V call is TRBV20-1, the J call TRBJ2-7; maybe TRBD2 (6 bases). The germline V gene has CDR1 DFQATT and CDR2 SNEGSKA (reference sequence). V lost 0 bases, J lost 1 base, and 13 bases lay in between. The CDR3 length is 15 residues. CDR3 sequence: CSARDILARSYEQYF. CDR3 nucleotides: TGCAGTGCTAGAGATATTCTAGCGCGATCCTACGAGCAGTACTTC.

The chain recombines TRBV20-1 with TRBJ2-5, with D hard to call. V dropped 0 bases and J dropped 5 bases, with 16 bases sitting between them. The CDR3 covers 15 residues. Germline loops: CDR1 DFQATT, CDR2 SNEGSKA (reference sequence). As DNA, the CDR3 is TGCAGTGCTAGAGATTGGTCTAGTTTGGAGGAGACCCAGTACTTC. Amino acids: CSARDWSSLEETQYF.

The V and J genes are TRBV14 and TRBJ2-7; D perhaps matches TRBD1 (5 bases). V was trimmed by 5 bases and J by 0 bases, leaving 11 bases between them. This CDR3 comprises 14 residues. Germline-derived CDR1 and CDR2 are SGHDN and FVKESK. CDR3 coding DNA: TGTGCCAGCAGCGACAGCCTACTCTCCTACGAGCAGTACTTC. It yields the protein CASSDSLLSYEQYF.

This clonotype has more than one count but fewer than ten. The chain links TRBV20-1 to TRBJ2-4; D possibly matches TRBD1 or TRBD2 (5 bases each). Germline CDR1 reads DFQATT; CDR2 reads SNEGSKA (reference sequence). Trimming stripped 3 bases from V and 5 bases from J, with 14 bases between. The CDR3 contains 14 residues. As DNA, the CDR3 is TGCAGTGCTAGGTCGGGACCCGATCAAAACATTCAGTACTTC. Encoded protein: CSARSGPDQNIQYF.

The V call is TRBV28, the J call TRBJ1-2, with a weak D call TRBD1 (6 bases). CDR3 length: 13 amino acids. Germline CDR1 MDHEN, CDR2 SYDVKM. V lost 6 bases to trimming and J lost 8 bases, with 16 bases between them. The CDR3 loop is CASSATGTFGYTF. DNA for the CDR3: TGTGCCAGCAGCGCCACAGGGACCTTCGGCTACACCTTC.

The chain recombines TRBV29-1 with TRBJ2-5; TRBD1 matches 9 bases. Per germline, CDR1 SQVTM and CDR2 ANQGSEA. The CDR3 runs to 14 residues. Trimming at V came to 3 bases and at J to 5 bases, leaving 7 bases not matched to a gene. The DNA for the CDR3 is TGCAGCGTTGAGCCTAGGGACAGGGAGGAGACCCAGTACTTC. It is translated as CSVEPRDREETQYF.

V is TRBV11-2 and J is TRBJ2-1; D gene unclear. The ends were cut back, 3 bases at V and 0 bases at J, with 6 bases in the middle. The CDR3 runs 14 residues. Looked up from germline, CDR1 is SGHAT and CDR2 is FQNNGV. Written as DNA, the CDR3 is TGTGCCAGCAGCTTGTGGAGCTCCTACAATGAGCAGTTCTTC. Translating it yields CASSLWSSYNEQFF.

This clonotype was picked up a small number of times. The chain is built from TRBV20-1 and TRBJ2-7, with D possibly TRBD2 on 5 matching bases. Germline V gives CDR1 DFQATT, CDR2 SNEGSKA (reference sequence). This CDR3 comprises 11 residues. V dropped 0 bases and J dropped 6 bases, with 6 bases sitting between them. The CDR3 reads CSARDRGEQYF. The CDR3, as DNA: TGCAGTGCTAGAGATCGGGGCGAGCAGTACTTC.

This clonotype was picked up a small number of times. V and J are TRBV7-9 and TRBJ2-3, with D hard to call. V gave up 4 bases and J gave up 7 bases, with 12 bases separating them. The CDR3 length is 13 residues. Germline V gives CDR1 SEHNR, CDR2 FQNEAQ (reference sequence). This CDR3 is CASSSLFMNTQYF. DNA of the CDR3: TGTGCCAGCAGCTCCCTCTTCATGAATACGCAGTATTTT.

The rearrangement joins TRBV14 to TRBJ2-5; D gene ambiguous. Germline V gives CDR1 SGHDN, CDR2 FVKESK. CDR3 length equals 14 residues. The V end was cut by 0 bases, the J end by 0 bases, with 5 bases between. CDR3 loop: CASSQDRYQETQYF. For the CDR3, the DNA is TGTGCCAGCAGCCAAGATCGGTACCAAGAGACCCAGTACTTC.

This clonotype was found a few times. This sequence joins TRBV12-3 or TRBV12-4 and TRBJ2-7; 7 positions match TRBD1. The V segment lost 5 bases and the J segment 2 bases; nucleotides outside the gene matches: 6. The CDR3 is 14 amino acids. The CDR3 DNA reads TGTGCCAGCAGTCCCTACAGGGGCCCCTACGAGCAGTACTTC. It yields the protein CASSPYRGPYEQYF.